A single sample is the source of the 13 T cell receptor beta chains below, sequenced in a study of a mutant IDH1 vaccine in newly diagnosed glioma. Time point reported: week 11, during vaccination. Vaccine doses each comprised 300 ug of mutant IDH1 20-mer peptide, with topical imiquimod. Only in-frame clones appear in the TCRdb table, and some are missing; sequencing was by immunoSEQ multiplex PCR. The sample lists around 60,000 clones, approximately 84% seen once, with 9% to 10% in the top ten. For these receptors, no antigen is known. The sample was PBMCs, taken from a glioma patient whose treatment included an IDH1 peptide vaccine. The receptors stem from a woman in her forties or fifties with glioma.

The J gene is TRBJ1-5, the V gene TRBV21-1. TRBV21-1 is a pseudogene. The CDR3 runs 15 residues. CDR3 amino acids: CASPLAGKSNQPQHF. The DNA for the CDR3 is TGTGCCAGCCCCCTGGCGGGGAAAAGCAATCAGCCCCAGCATTTT.

V gene TRBV7-8 combines with J gene TRBJ2-3; TRBD2 matches at 14 bases. The V gene's germline CDR1 is SGHVS and CDR2 FQNEAQ. After removal of 4 bases from V and 3 bases from J, the junction contained 3 bases not matched to a gene. This CDR3 has 16 residues. DNA for the CDR3: TGTGCCAGCAGCTACGGACTAGCGGGGGGAACAGATACGCAGTATTTT. Its translation is CASSYGLAGGTDTQYF.

The gene calls are TRBV19 and TRBJ1-1; 11 bases align to TRBD1. J lost 8 bases, V lost 4 bases, and 3 bases had no gene match. The germline CDR1 and CDR2 sequences are LNHDA and SQIVND (reference sequence). The CDR3 runs to 13 residues. CDR3 sequence: CASSTGQGAEAFF. The DNA for the CDR3 is TGTGCCAGTAGTACCGGACAGGGGGCGGAAGCTTTCTTT.

The table lists this clone with a count of one. The rearrangement uses TRBV27 and TRBJ2-7; TRBD2 matches at 7 bases. V dropped 6 bases and J dropped 4; count of bases not matched to a gene: 9. Germline CDR1 MNHEY, CDR2 SMNVEV (reference sequence). The CDR3 extends over 14 amino acids. CDR3 residues: CASRPRAGEYEQYF. The DNA of the CDR3 is TGTGCCAGCAGGCCTCGGGCGGGGGAATACGAGCAGTACTTC.

The J gene is TRBJ2-3, the V gene TRBV9; D is perhaps TRBD2 (6 bases). The germline V gene encodes CDR1 SGDLS and CDR2 YYNGEE. This CDR3 has 12 residues. Trimming took 3 bases from V and 10 from J, leaving 12 bases between them. Written as DNA, the CDR3 is TGTGCCAGCAGCGCGGACTATCGGCCGCAGTATTTT. Translating gives CASSADYRPQYF. Full variable domain (outside the CDR3, taken from reference TRBV9 and TRBJ2-3): DSGVTQTPKHLITATGQRVTLRCSPRSGDLSVYWYQQSLDQGLQFLIQYYNGEERAKGNILERFSAQQFPDLHSELNLSSLELGDSALYFCASSADYRPQYFGPGTRLTVL.

This chain connects TRBV11-3 to TRBJ1-2; D not certain. The CDR3 is 14 amino acids. Germline-derived CDR1 and CDR2 are SGHNT and YENEEA. V lost 2 bases and J 4 bases, leaving 11 bases between the germline ends. Written as DNA, the CDR3 is TGTGCCAGCAGCTTAAGAGGGATAAGCTATGGCTACACCTTC. Its protein is CASSLRGISYGYTF.

V gene TRBV5-1 combines with J gene TRBJ2-3; TRBD2 matches 13 bases. Germline V gene lookup returns CDR1 SGHRS and CDR2 YFSETQ. The trim removed 0 bases at V and 4 bases at J, leaving 5 bases unmatched. This CDR3 region has 17 residues. The CDR3 region has the DNA TGCGCCAGCAGCTTGGTTACTAGCGGGGGGGCTGCAGATACGCAGTATTTT. Translating it yields CASSLVTSGGAADTQYF. The full variable domain, completed using reference TRBV5-1 and TRBJ2-3, is KAGVTQTPRYLIKTRGQQVTLSCSPISGHRSVSWYQQTPGQGLQFLFEYFSETQRNKGNFPGRFSGRQFSNSRSEMNVSTLELGDSALYLCASSLVTSGGAADTQYFGPGTRLTVL.

The V and J genes are TRBV4-2 and TRBJ2-1, with 10 nucleotides matching TRBD2. The CDR3 extends over 15 amino acids. V dropped 4 bases and J dropped 6; count of bases not matched to a gene: 6. CDR1 and CDR2 from the germline V gene are LGHNA and YNFKEQ. CDR3: CASSPGLAAANEQFF. Written as DNA, the CDR3 is TGTGCCAGCAGCCCAGGACTAGCGGCAGCCAATGAGCAGTTCTTC.

The rearrangement uses TRBV7-8 and TRBJ1-1, with D hard to call. Germline CDR1 SGHVS, CDR2 FQNEAQ. The CDR3 length is 13 residues. Trimming shortened V by 2 bases and J by 1 base, and 5 bases separated the two germline ends. CDR3 DNA sequence: TGTGCCAGCAGCTTAAACGGGAACACTGAAGCTTTCTTT. Translating it yields CASSLNGNTEAFF.

This chain's CDR3 is CASSPGTGVTYEQYF. The CDR3 DNA follows: TGTGCCAGCAGTCCAGGGACGGGAGTTACCTACGAGCAGTACTTC. The rearrangement joins TRBV6-1 to TRBJ2-7; TRBD2 is a possible D gene (6 bases). This CDR3 has 15 amino acids. Germline-derived CDR1 and CDR2 are MNHNS and SASEGT. Deletions cut 5 bases from V and 2 bases from J, with 16 bases between.

This chain connects TRBV5-1 to TRBJ1-1; D is possibly TRBD1 (5 bases). Between the trimmed V and J ends, which lost 5 bases and 2 bases, there was a span of 10 bases. Per germline, CDR1 SGHRS and CDR2 YFSETQ. The CDR3 is 13 amino acids. The CDR3 DNA reads as TGCGCCAGCAGGACAGACCCTAACACTGAAGCTTTCTTT. Translated, it gives CASRTDPNTEAFF.

This chain joins TRBV10-3 and TRBJ1-1; D not resolved. Between the trimmed V and J ends, which lost 3 bases and 8 bases, there was a span of 10 bases. Germline-derived CDR1 and CDR2 are ENHRY and SYGVKD. This CDR3 region has 12 residues. The CDR3 DNA reads as TGTGCCATCAGTGAAAGGGCTCTAGAAGCTTTCTTT. This sequence encodes CAISERALEAFF.

The V and J genes are TRBV11-2 and TRBJ1-2; TRBD1 might be the D (5 bases). Germline CDR1 SGHAT, CDR2 FQNNGV. Trimming left V 5 bases short and J 1 base short, with 23 bases between. The CDR3 spans 18 residues. The chain's CDR3 is CASSPSSRVHLVNYGYTF. The CDR3 nucleotides read TGTGCCAGCAGCCCAAGCTCCAGGGTACATCTGGTTAACTATGGCTACACCTTC.